What follows are 28 T cell receptor beta chains derived from one specimen sequenced in a study of blood T cell repertoires in COVID-19. Here immunoSEQ multiplex PCR was the method, and the copy in TCRdb shows in-frame clones only, minus some. The sample comprises 380,000 or so clones, approximately 86% of which are singletons, and under 8.5% rests with the top ten. The sequenced sample consisted of peripheral blood. Every receptor here comes from a woman aged 60-75 years with COVID-19, enrolled during active disease.

V is TRBV12-5 and J is TRBJ2-7, with TRBD1 matching 9 bases. CDR3 size: 17 residues. Germline V gene sequence: CDR1 LGHNT, CDR2 FRNRAP. The V segment lost 0 bases and the J segment 7 bases; nucleotides outside the gene matches: 13. The CDR3 loop is CASGLVISGTGTREQYF. CDR3 in DNA: TGTGCTAGTGGTTTGGTAATAAGCGGGACAGGGACCCGGGAGCAGTACTTC.

The chain employs TRBV6-2 or TRBV6-3 and TRBJ2-7, with 8 bases lining up with TRBD1. Germline V gene lookup returns CDR1 MNHEY and CDR2 SVGEGT. CDR3 length equals 16 residues. Unmatched junction bases numbered 8, after V lost 2 bases and J lost 2 bases. The DNA of the CDR3 is TGTGCCAGCAGTTACAGGGCAGGGGGCAATACCTACGAGCAGTACTTC. Encoded protein: CASSYRAGGNTYEQYF.

The rearrangement uses TRBV6-5 and TRBJ1-2; a weak D match, TRBD1 (5 bases). The CDR3 totals 15 residues. The V gene lost 4 bases and the J gene lost 2 bases, with 14 bases spanning the gap. CDR1 and CDR2 from the germline V gene are MNHEY and SVGAGI. The CDR3 sequence is CASSSIQVLNYGYTF. The CDR3 nucleotides are TGTGCCAGCAGTTCCATACAGGTCCTCAACTATGGCTACACCTTC.

This chain joins TRBV4-1 and TRBJ1-2; a possible D gene is TRBD1 (5 bases). Looked up from germline, CDR1 is MGHRA and CDR2 is YSYEKL. The CDR3 is made up of 13 amino acids. V dropped 1 base and J dropped 4 bases, with 7 bases sitting between them. The CDR3 here is CASSQAQGYGYTF. CDR3 DNA sequence: TGCGCCAGCAGCCAAGCCCAGGGCTATGGCTACACCTTC.

This clone was counted a few times. This rearrangement joins TRBV7-8 to TRBJ1-5; 10 positions match TRBD1. Germline V gives CDR1 SGHVS, CDR2 FQNEAQ. This CDR3 is 16 amino acids long. Trimming at V came to 5 bases and at J to 6 bases, leaving 10 bases not matched to a gene. The CDR3: CASSARDRGSSQPQHF. The CDR3 nucleotides are TGTGCCAGCAGCGCCCGGGACAGGGGATCAAGTCAGCCCCAGCATTTT. Full variable domain (missing parts from reference TRBV7-8 and TRBJ1-5): GAGVSQSPRYKVAKRGQDVALRCDPISGHVSLFWYQQALGQGPEFLTYFQNEAQLDKSGLPSDRFFAERPEGSVSTLKIQRTQQEDSAVYLCASSARDRGSSQPQHFGDGTRLSIL.

The V and J genes are TRBV5-1 and TRBJ1-6; D remains unclear. The germline CDR1 and CDR2 sequences are SGHRS and YFSETQ. V was pared by 0 bases and J by 7 bases, with 14 bases between. The CDR3 is 16 residues long. As DNA, the CDR3 is TGCGCCAGCAGCTTGGATATTAGATCTGAGAATTCACCCCTCCACTTT. It yields the protein CASSLDIRSENSPLHF. Drawing the rest from reference TRBV5-1 and TRBJ1-6, the complete variable domain is KAGVTQTPRYLIKTRGQQVTLSCSPISGHRSVSWYQQTPGQGLQFLFEYFSETQRNKGNFPGRFSGRQFSNSRSEMNVSTLELGDSALYLCASSLDIRSENSPLHFGNGTRLTVT.

The chain couples TRBV30 to TRBJ1-4, with TRBD1 matching over 8 bases. CDR1 and CDR2 (germline): GTSNPN, SVGIG (reference sequence). The V and J ends lost 0 bases and 6 bases, in that order; junction bases with no gene match: 12. The CDR3 contains 17 residues. The CDR3 protein is CAWSVPWQGARDEKLFF. CDR3 in DNA: TGTGCCTGGAGTGTGCCCTGGCAGGGGGCGCGGGATGAAAAACTGTTTTTT.

Details on this clone: At one of its ends the junction is not consistent with the germline gene, which may arise from a read error. The V gene is TRBV12-5, the J gene TRBJ2-1; TRBD2 is a possible D gene (6 bases). The CDR3 is 13 residues long. CDR1 is LGHNT and CDR2 is FRNRAP in the germline V gene. CDR3 nucleotides: TGTGCTAGTGGTTTGGTAAGGGGCGGGGAGCTGTTCTTC. Protein product: CASGLVRGGELFF.

The gene calls are TRBV9 and TRBJ2-1; 14 nucleotides align to TRBD2. This CDR3 comprises 15 residues. In germline, CDR1 is SGDLS, CDR2 YYNGEE. The V and J ends lost 4 bases and 4 bases, in that order; junction bases with no gene match: 1. DNA of the CDR3: TGTGCCAGCAGCAGACTAGCGGGGGGGTACAATGAGCAGTTCTTC. It encodes CASSRLAGGYNEQFF.

This chain joins TRBV7-8 and TRBJ1-6; 8 bases match TRBD1. Germline lookup yields CDR1 SGHVS and CDR2 FQNEAQ. This CDR3 region has 15 residues. The V gene end was trimmed by 5 bases and the J gene end by 5 bases; junction bases not matched to a gene: 5. The CDR3 DNA is TGTGCCAGCAGCCGCACAGGGGGAGATAATTCACCCCTCCACTTT. Its translation is CASSRTGGDNSPLHF.

In nucleotides, the CDR3 is TGTGCCAGCAGCGGTGAGCGGGGGCCCTCCTACGAGCAGTACTTC. Encoded protein: CASSGERGPSYEQYF. V and J are TRBV9 and TRBJ2-7; the match to TRBD2 covers 8 bases. Germline V lookup: CDR1 SGDLS, CDR2 YYNGEE. The CDR3 has 15 amino acids. The V gene end was trimmed by 3 bases and the J gene end by 0 bases; junction bases not matched to a gene: 5.

The chain links TRBV3-1 (or the pseudogene TRBV3-2) to TRBJ2-5, with D possibly TRBD2 on 6 matching bases. Trimming stripped 4 bases from V and 5 bases from J, with 11 bases between. Germline V gene sequence: CDR1 LGHDT, CDR2 YNNKEL (reference sequence). The CDR3 has 13 amino acids. CDR3 sequence (DNA): TGTGCCAGCAGCCTCCGGGGGTGGGAGACCCAGTACTTC. The encoded protein is CASSLRGWETQYF.

The chain has TRBV4-1 and TRBJ1-3; D remains unclear. V was clipped by 5 bases and J by 4 bases, with 15 bases between them. The CDR3 is made up of 15 amino acids. CDR1 and CDR2 (germline): MGHRA, YSYEKL. The CDR3 spells CASSSRGVPGNTIYF. Here the CDR3 DNA reads TGCGCCAGCAGCTCCCGAGGAGTGCCGGGAAACACCATATATTTT.

The chain has TRBV13 and TRBJ2-3; the match to TRBD2 covers 12 bases. V gave up 2 bases and J gave up 3 bases; unmatched junction bases: 0. The CDR3 covers 15 residues. CDR1 is PRHDT and CDR2 is FYEKMQ in the germline V gene (reference sequence). The CDR3 nucleotides read TGTGCCAGCAGCTTACTAGCGGGGGGGACAGATACGCAGTATTTT. Translating gives CASSLLAGGTDTQYF. The entire variable domain, with the rest obtained from reference TRBV13 and TRBJ2-3, is as follows: AAGVIQSPRHLIKEKRETATLKCYPIPRHDTVYWYQQGPGQDPQFLISFYEKMQSDKGSIPDRFSAQQFSDYHSELNMSSLELGDSALYFCASSLLAGGTDTQYFGPGTRLTVL.

The chain recombines TRBV11-2 with TRBJ1-2, with a weak D call TRBD1 (5 bases). The CDR3 is 16 amino acids. Trimming pared 2 bases from V and 5 bases from J, leaving 18 bases between. Germline V CDR1 and CDR2: SGHAT, FQNNGV. The CDR3 sequence: CASSLRQGGLGYGYTF. CDR3 nucleotides: TGTGCCAGCAGCTTAAGGCAGGGAGGCTTAGGGTATGGCTACACCTTC.

Points on this clone: The sample has other DNA sequences that encode this CDR3 too. The chain joins TRBV20-1 to TRBJ1-2; tentative D call: TRBD1 (5 bases). CDR1 is DFQATT and CDR2 is SNEGSKA in the germline V gene (reference sequence). This CDR3 has 10 residues. V dropped 3 bases and J dropped 7 bases, with 6 bases sitting between them. CDR3: CSARGLGYTF. For the CDR3, the DNA is TGCAGTGCTAGGGGGCTTGGCTACACCTTC.

The chain is built from TRBV30 and TRBJ2-5; a weak D match, TRBD1 (6 bases). Trimming took off 8 bases at V and 0 bases at J, with 13 bases between the two ends. Germline CDR1 reads GTSNPN; CDR2 reads SVGIG (reference sequence). This CDR3 is 13 amino acids long. CDR3 protein: CARPRTDQETQYF. The CDR3 DNA is TGTGCCCGACCACGGACAGACCAAGAGACCCAGTACTTC. The complete variable domain, with remaining parts taken from reference TRBV30 and TRBJ2-5, reads SQTIHQWPATLVQPVGSPLSLECTVEGTSNPNLYWYRQAAGRGLQLLFYSVGIGQISSEVPQNLSASRPQDRQFILSSKKLLLSDSGFYLCARPRTDQETQYFGPGTRLLVL.

In this sample, this clone turned up once. This chain joins TRBV6-5 and TRBJ1-1; the D gene is possibly TRBD1 (5 bases). V lost 4 bases to trimming and J lost 6 bases, with 18 bases between them. CDR3 length: 15 amino acids. Germline CDR1 reads MNHEY; CDR2 reads SVGAGI. CDR3 DNA: TGTGCCAGCAGTTGGAGGGGTCCTATGTCGTCTGAAGCTTTCTTT. Protein: CASSWRGPMSSEAFF.

A single count supports this clone. V gene TRBV3-1 (or the pseudogene TRBV3-2) combines with J gene TRBJ2-3; TRBD2 aligns across 7 bases. The CDR3 runs to 16 residues. The germline V gene has CDR1 LGHDT and CDR2 YNNKEL (reference sequence). Trimming at V came to 0 bases and at J to 0 bases, leaving 3 bases not matched to a gene. Here the CDR3 DNA reads TGTGCCAGCAGCCAAGATACTAGCGCCAGCACAGATACGCAGTATTTT. Encoded protein: CASSQDTSASTDTQYF.

The chain carries TRBV19 and TRBJ1-5; 7 bases fit TRBD1. The CDR3 consists of 15 residues. The germline gives CDR1 LNHDA, CDR2 SQIVND (reference sequence). V lost 5 bases and J lost 3; bases outside the gene matches: 7. This CDR3 is CASSLRQGTNQPQHF. DNA of the CDR3: TGTGCCAGTAGTTTACGACAGGGTACCAATCAGCCCCAGCATTTT.

This clone appeared once. The chain employs TRBV24-1 and TRBJ2-3, with TRBD2 as a possible D gene (5 bases). The V gene lost 3 bases and the J gene lost 4 bases, with 13 bases spanning the gap. The CDR3 extends over 15 amino acids. Germline V gene sequence: CDR1 KGHDR, CDR2 SFDVKD. The DNA for the CDR3 is TGTGCCACCAGTGATCCCGGACGAGCGGCAGATACGCAGTATTTT. Protein sequence: CATSDPGRAADTQYF.

The chain couples TRBV6-1 to TRBJ1-2; D is perhaps TRBD1 (5 bases). Per germline, CDR1 MNHNS and CDR2 SASEGT. The length of the CDR3 is 13 residues. Trimming stripped 3 bases from V and 5 bases from J, with 10 bases between. The CDR3 loop is CASSDAQGYGYTF. The CDR3 DNA is TGTGCCAGCAGTGATGCCCAGGGATATGGCTACACCTTC.

In its sample, this clone was seen a few times. This chain connects TRBV5-1 to TRBJ2-7; 8 positions agree with TRBD1. Germline V gene sequence: CDR1 SGHRS, CDR2 YFSETQ. The CDR3 loop spans 13 amino acids. V dropped 0 bases and J dropped 4; count of bases not matched to a gene: 0. CDR3 DNA: TGCGCCAGCAGCTTGGGGGACAGGTACGAGCAGTACTTC. This translates into CASSLGDRYEQYF. Looking up the rest from reference TRBV5-1 and TRBJ2-7 gives the full variable domain: KAGVTQTPRYLIKTRGQQVTLSCSPISGHRSVSWYQQTPGQGLQFLFEYFSETQRNKGNFPGRFSGRQFSNSRSEMNVSTLELGDSALYLCASSLGDRYEQYFGPGTRLTVT.

The J gene is TRBJ2-2, the V gene TRBV4-2; D is undetermined. The V and J ends lost 0 bases and 3 bases respectively, with 8 bases between them. Germline values: CDR1 LGHNA, CDR2 YNFKEQ. The CDR3 runs 15 residues. CDR3 residues: CASSQEIGDTGELFF. CDR3 bases: TGTGCCAGCAGCCAAGAGATAGGAGACACCGGGGAGCTGTTTTTT.

The chain joins TRBV3-1 (or the pseudogene TRBV3-2) to TRBJ2-2; perhaps TRBD1 as D (5 bases). V lost 6 bases and J lost 0, with 5 bases in between. The CDR3 length is 13 residues. Germline assignment: CDR1 LGHDT and CDR2 YNNKEL (reference sequence). Written as DNA, the CDR3 is TGTGCCAGCAGGGACACGAACACCGGGGAGCTGTTTTTT. Encoded protein: CASRDTNTGELFF.

CDR3 protein: CASSQTGGSEQYF. CDR3 in DNA: TGTGCCAGCAGTCAAACAGGGGGCAGTGAGCAGTACTTC. The chain combines TRBV28 with TRBJ2-7, with 9 positions matching TRBD1. Trimming at V came to 5 bases and at J to 7 bases, leaving 6 bases not matched to a gene. The CDR3 loop spans 13 amino acids. Per germline, CDR1 MDHEN and CDR2 SYDVKM.

This chain links TRBV25-1 with TRBJ1-2, with D unresolved. The CDR3 is made up of 13 amino acids. The germline CDR1 and CDR2 sequences are MGHDK and SYGVNS. The ends were cut back, 1 base at V and 6 bases at J, with 9 bases in the middle. The CDR3 nucleotides read TGTGCCAGCAGTGAATCTACTAAGAATGGCTACACCTTC. This translates into CASSESTKNGYTF.

The chain's CDR3 is CASREDRGVSPLHF. Written as DNA, the CDR3 is TGTGCCAGCAGAGAGGACAGGGGGGTTTCACCCCTCCACTTT. The rearrangement uses TRBV6-5 and TRBJ1-6; TRBD1 aligns across 10 bases. V dropped 6 bases and J dropped 9; count of bases not matched to a gene: 5. The CDR3 is made up of 14 amino acids. Germline values: CDR1 MNHEY, CDR2 SVGAGI.